Following are 22 T cell receptor beta chains from one sample sequenced in a study of T-cell reconstitution after alpha-beta-depleted transplantation in children. The TCRbeta library was prepared with unique molecular identifiers. Via MiXCR, TCRdb re-called the PCR reads, giving one row per CDR3 protein. The repertoire holds more than 250,000 distinct CDR3 sequences, with 9.9% as singletons. Specimen: PBMCs from the stem cell graft donor, collected from the stem cell graft. The receptors stem from a human donor who donated a stem cell graft to a child with SCID.

The sample holds a few counts of this clonotype. The chain couples TRBV5-1 to TRBJ2-7; the D is unclear. Trimming took 2 bases from V and 3 from J, leaving 9 bases between them. This CDR3 comprises 13 residues. Germline lookup yields CDR1 SGHRS and CDR2 YFSETQ. The CDR3 DNA follows: TGCGCCAGCAGCTTTGGGCCAGACTACGAGCAGTACTTC. Protein sequence: CASSFGPDYEQYF.

This clonotype has only a few counts. The rearrangement links TRBV7-2 to TRBJ1-5; D unresolved. The germline CDR1 and CDR2 sequences are SGHTA and FQGNSA. CDR3 length equals 14 residues. V was cut by 1 base and J by 5 bases, with 9 bases left in between. In DNA, the CDR3 is TGTGCCAGCAGCTTAGGGTATGGGGATCAGCCCCAGCATTTT. Residues: CASSLGYGDQPQHF.

V gene TRBV28 combines with J gene TRBJ1-3, with D hard to call. Germline-derived CDR1 and CDR2 are MDHEN and SYDVKM. The CDR3 covers 11 residues. Between the trimmed V and J ends, which lost 11 bases and 3 bases, there was a span of 8 bases. The CDR3 DNA follows: TGTGCCTCCTCCATTGGAAACACCATATATTTT. This codes for CASSIGNTIYF.

The chain joins TRBV12-3 or TRBV12-4 to TRBJ1-1; D is unclear. V lost 6 bases to trimming and J lost 1 base, with 12 bases between them. This CDR3 has 14 amino acids. CDR3 sequence: CASSRRGRNTEAFF. The CDR3 DNA reads as TGTGCCAGCAGCCGACGAGGGAGGAACACTGAAGCTTTCTTT.

The rearrangement joins TRBV6-5 to TRBJ1-5; TRBD1 is a possible D gene (5 bases). This CDR3 spans 15 amino acids. Trimming took 6 bases from V and 2 from J, leaving 14 bases between them. Germline V CDR1 and CDR2: MNHEY, SVGAGI. As DNA, the CDR3 is TGTGCCAGCAGCCCCGGGGGGGGTGGCAATCAGCCCCAGCATTTT. As protein: CASSPGGGGNQPQHF.

This chain connects TRBV12-3 or TRBV12-4 to TRBJ2-3, with TRBD1 matching 7 bases. The CDR3 totals 14 residues. J gave up 2 bases and V 9 bases, and 8 bases lay outside the gene matches. CDR3 DNA: TGTGCCAGTTCCGGGACAGAACTCACAGATACGCAGTATTTT. Translating gives CASSGTELTDTQYF.

This clonotype was counted a few times. The chain employs TRBV4-1 and TRBJ1-2, with a tentative D call TRBD1 (6 bases). Germline CDR1 and CDR2: MGHRA and YSYEKL. This CDR3 is 14 amino acids long. V was shortened by 0 bases and J by 12 bases, with 17 bases between the two germline ends. The CDR3 is CASSQDESGAVNTF. CDR3 DNA: TGCGCCAGCAGCCAAGATGAGTCGGGGGCGGTGAACACCTTC.

The J gene is TRBJ2-3, the V gene TRBV10-3, with a possible D match to TRBD2 (7 bases). Per germline, CDR1 ENHRY and CDR2 SYGVKD. V was pared by 0 bases and J by 5 bases, with 18 bases between. This CDR3 contains 17 residues. CDR3 amino acids: CAISESISGGQGDTQYF. In nucleotides, the CDR3 is TGTGCCATCAGTGAGTCGATATCGGGGGGCCAGGGAGATACGCAGTATTTT.

This clonotype was seen only a few times. The V gene is TRBV29-1, the J gene TRBJ2-7; D not resolved. Germline loops: CDR1 SQVTM, CDR2 ANQGSEA. V was clipped by 1 base and J by 0 bases, with 13 bases between them. The CDR3 runs to 15 residues. CDR3 loop: CSVEVGDKSSYEQYF. The CDR3 coding sequence is TGCAGCGTTGAAGTGGGTGACAAGAGCTCCTACGAGCAGTACTTC.

This chain uses TRBV9 with TRBJ2-5, with D hard to call. V was clipped by 4 bases and J by 5 bases, with 21 bases between them. The CDR3 runs 16 residues. Germline V gene data show CDR1 as SGDLS and CDR2 as YYNGEE. The CDR3 region has the DNA TGTGCCAGCAGCCTCGACCGCGGCAGTTCCTGGGAGACCCAGTACTTC. Protein: CASSLDRGSSWETQYF.

This clonotype was seen repeatedly, ten times or more. This chain connects TRBV2 to TRBJ1-5; D remains ambiguous. V gave up 0 bases and J gave up 4 bases, with 7 bases separating them. CDR1 and CDR2 (germline): SNHLY, FYNNEI. The CDR3 is 14 amino acids. CDR3 nucleotide sequence: TGTGCCAGCAGTGAAGCCCTGGGTAATCAGCCCCAGCATTTT. Its protein is CASSEALGNQPQHF.

This clonotype was seen a few times. CDR3 protein: CASGLGQAGDTQYF. Here the CDR3 DNA reads TGCGCCAGCGGCCTCGGGCAGGCGGGGGATACGCAGTATTTT. The rearrangement links TRBV5-1 to TRBJ2-3; a weak D match, TRBD2 (6 bases). The germline V gene has CDR1 SGHRS and CDR2 YFSETQ. This CDR3 contains 14 residues. Trimming stripped 7 bases from V and 6 bases from J, with 18 bases between.

J is TRBJ1-5 and V is TRBV6-1, with TRBD1 matching 7 bases. The CDR3 totals 14 residues. CDR1 and CDR2 from the germline V gene are MNHNS and SASEGT. V lost 2 bases, J lost 4 bases, and 2 bases stayed unmatched. CDR3 DNA sequence: TGTGCCAGCAGTGAACCAGGGGGGAATCAGCCCCAGCATTTT. It codes for CASSEPGGNQPQHF.

In its sample, this clonotype was seen a few times. This chain connects TRBV20-1 to TRBJ2-1, with no clear D. V shed 5 bases and J shed 3 bases, with 11 bases lying between them. Germline V gives CDR1 DFQATT, CDR2 SNEGSKA (reference sequence). The CDR3 spans 13 residues. CDR3: CSAPGPLYNEQFF. The CDR3 region has the DNA TGCAGTGCTCCGGGCCCGCTCTACAATGAGCAGTTCTTC.

This chain links TRBV7-9 with TRBJ1-1; the match to TRBD1 covers 8 bases. Trimming cost V 3 bases and J 10 bases; bases outside gene matches: 7. This CDR3 is 13 amino acids long. Germline loops: CDR1 SEHNR, CDR2 FQNEAQ (reference sequence). The CDR3 loop is CASSLPGGYGAFF. As DNA, the CDR3 is TGTGCCAGCAGCTTGCCAGGGGGCTATGGAGCTTTCTTT.

This clonotype has more than one count but fewer than ten. This rearrangement joins TRBV13 to TRBJ2-1, with a possible D match to TRBD2 (5 bases). The V and J ends lost 11 bases and 8 bases respectively, with 19 bases between them. The germline gives CDR1 PRHDT, CDR2 FYEKMQ (reference sequence). This CDR3 contains 13 residues. As DNA, the CDR3 is TGTGCCGCACGGGGTAGGCTGATGGATGAGCAGTTCTTC. Protein: CAARGRLMDEQFF.

The J gene is TRBJ1-5, the V gene TRBV11-2; TRBD1 might be the D (5 bases). Germline assignment: CDR1 SGHAT and CDR2 FQNNGV. CDR3 length: 13 amino acids. The V end was cut by 5 bases, the J end by 5 bases, with 10 bases between. DNA for the CDR3: TGTGCCAGCAGCCCACAGGCAGATCAGCCCCAGCATTTT. Translation: CASSPQADQPQHF.

This sequence joins TRBV5-1 and TRBJ1-2; 8 bases fit TRBD1. The V gene end was trimmed by 4 bases and the J gene end by 1 base; junction bases not matched to a gene: 6. The V gene's germline CDR1 is SGHRS and CDR2 YFSETQ. This CDR3 contains 15 residues. DNA for the CDR3: TGCGCCAGCAGCGAACAGGGGGTGTTTAACTATGGCTACACCTTC. This translates into CASSEQGVFNYGYTF.

This clonotype was counted many times. CDR3 region: CSASSGATNTGELFF. CDR3 DNA: TGCAGTGCTAGTTCGGGGGCCACGAACACCGGGGAGCTGTTTTTT. The chain couples TRBV20-1 to TRBJ2-2; D may match TRBD1 or TRBD2 (6 bases each). The germline CDR1 and CDR2 sequences are DFQATT and SNEGSKA (reference sequence). The CDR3 length is 15 residues. Trimming took off 3 bases at V and 0 bases at J, with 11 bases between the two ends.

This clonotype was detected ten times or more. The V call is TRBV10-2, the J call TRBJ2-3; either TRBD1 or TRBD2 may fit D (5 bases each). This CDR3 comprises 15 residues. Germline CDR1 WSHSY, CDR2 SAAADI. The CDR3 nucleotides are TGCGCTGTGAGACGAGGGCAGGGTGTCGCAGATACGCAGTATTTT. Translating gives CAVRRGQGVADTQYF.

This rearrangement joins TRBV5-1 to TRBJ1-1, with D possibly being TRBD1 (6 bases). From germline, CDR1 is SGHRS and CDR2 YFSETQ. The CDR3 has 13 residues. V was shortened by 3 bases and J by 6 bases, with 12 bases between the two germline ends. Here the CDR3 DNA reads TGCGCCAGCAGCTCCGGGACAATTGCTGAAGCTTTCTTT. This codes for CASSSGTIAEAFF.

This clonotype was recorded many times. The rearrangement uses TRBV20-1 and TRBJ1-4; TRBD1 matches at 7 bases. The CDR3 is 12 amino acids. The ends lost 6 bases at V and 7 bases at J; junction bases unmatched: 5. The germline V gene has CDR1 DFQATT and CDR2 SNEGSKA (reference sequence). The CDR3 nucleotides read TGCAGTGCCAGACAGGGAGGTGAAAAACTGTTTTTT. Translation: CSARQGGEKLFF.